The present entry profiles one TCR beta chain with its context. What this receptor recognizes is not known. Per-base quality was not reported, and no clone a single base away is much larger than it. The sample belongs to a study of tumor-infiltrating lymphocytes in primary liver carcinoma (TCRdb year 2017). Regarding the complete study: Between late 2015 and March 2016, five patients in China with histopathologically diagnosed primary liver carcinoma had surgical resection. For each liver tumor, the study sampled five regions along with adjacent normal tissue and blood, and applied TCRbeta repertoire sequencing, expression microarrays and whole-exome sequencing. A total of roughly 35 specimens from 5 patients, comprising some 25 tumor regions, 5 adjacent noncancerous liver tissues and 5 peripheral blood samples, were covered by TCRbeta repertoire sequencing. The five patients had tumors staged T1-T3 N0M0, with maximum diameters ranging from roughly 4.2 to 10 cm. Of the five patients, three men and two women aged 30 to 69 years, four had hepatocellular carcinoma and one had combined HCC and intrahepatic cholangiocarcinoma. High reproducibility was observed for the technical replicate repertoires, with mean shared-clone rates approximately 0.9 and correlation coefficients above 0.95. Each sample produced roughly 3.65 to 8 million productive TCRbeta reads, and read depth showed no significant difference between tissue types. Overall results and qualifications from the work: The top 250 clones accounted for a significantly greater share of the repertoire in tumors than in blood (p = 0.039). Only the TCR beta chain was sequenced, so true repertoire diversity is likely underestimated because unpaired alpha chains were not captured. Comparison of CD4+ and CD8+ T cell repertoires was precluded by the use of bulk unsorted samples. Pairs of tumor regions showed greater repertoire overlap (mean about 35%) than tumor-adjacent pairs (roughly 17%) or tumor-blood pairs (around 15%), which is consistent with antigen-driven expansion. With just five patients in the study, the authors point out that the findings should be validated in a larger study.

Including cysteine and phenylalanine, the CDR3 has 17 amino acids. Only the CDR3 DNA is retained, 51 bases long and in frame from the first base. Relative to germline, V is missing 10 bases and J is missing 0 bases, with 18 bases of the junction outside any gene match. For CDR1 and CDR2, the germline V gene lists SGHAT and FQNNGV. TCRbeta-specific cDNA was reverse-transcribed from 500 ng total RNA using a constant-region primer and ProtoScript II reverse transcriptase. The TCRbeta libraries were prepared through three rounds of nested multiplex PCR following a slightly modified ARM-PCR procedure. The first two PCR rounds used multiplex TRBV1-TRBV30 forward primers with a Cbeta reverse primer, each for about 11 cycles. A final 25-cycle PCR with Deep VentR polymerase added sample barcodes and Illumina adapters. Before sequencing, amplicons of 200-500 bp were purified from gel using a QIAquick gel extraction kit. TCRbeta amplicons were sequenced on an Illumina HiSeq 2500 with 250-bp paired-end reads. On the authors' methods: Quality trimming of reads was performed with Trimmomatic v0.33, and paired reads were merged with FLASH v1.2.11 so that full CDR3 sequences could be recovered. V, D and J germline segments were assigned to the rearranged TCRbeta sequences by MiGEC v1.2.1b. Clonotype statistics and Shannon-Wiener diversity indices were computed with VDJtools v1.0.0. Except for diversity analysis, only each sample's 250 most abundant clonotypes were used in subsequent analyses to reduce sampling bias. The raw public data were reprocessed by TCRdb itself: fastp quality trimming at Q25, MiXCR clonotype calling, in-frame beta chains only. Every distinct CDR3 protein forms one entry, paired with its most common genes and DNA. The V and J calls follow TCRdb's processing rather than the paper's. A total of fewer than 400,000 distinct CDR3 sequences appear in this sample, over 55% of them only once. Roughly 9% of the sample rests with the top ten.

Blood RNA was extracted from unsorted whole blood with TRIzol reagent; germline DNA came from the DNeasy Blood & Tissue kit. At the time of sampling, the patients were treatment-naive and had chronic HBV infection. Before surgery, around 4.2 milliliters of peripheral blood were collected into K2EDTA tubes. The material sequenced was peripheral blood. The receptor comes from a man aged 35-49 years with primary liver carcinoma and hepatitis B virus infection. The rearranged chain carries TRBV11-2 and TRBJ2-7; 7 central bases correspond to TRBD1. The nucleotides are TGTGCCAACGGCATCACCAGGGGGAAAAGGAGCTCCTACGAGCAGTACTTC. Its coded protein is CANGITRGKRSSYEQYF.